Below are 32 T cell receptor beta chains sequenced from a single sample in a study of technical replicates of blood from four donors. Here immunoSEQ multiplex PCR was the method, and the copy in TCRdb shows in-frame clones only, minus some. The top ten clones hold roughly 0.41% of a sample with about 71,000 clones, roughly 92% of them seen once. The sequencing sample was made of T cells isolated from PBMCs. Receptors were obtained from a human donor in good health.

This chain uses TRBV30 with TRBJ2-7; weak D call: TRBD1 (5 bases). Trimming cost V 2 bases and J 0 bases, with 14 bases left between them. This CDR3 is built from 15 residues. Germline CDR1 GTSNPN, CDR2 SVGIG (reference sequence). The CDR3 sequence: CAWSRGHESSYEQYF. In DNA form, the CDR3 reads TGTGCCTGGAGTAGAGGACATGAGAGCTCCTACGAGCAGTACTTC.

V and J are TRBV7-3 and TRBJ2-1, with TRBD2 as a possible D gene (5 bases). V lost 0 bases and J lost 2, with 11 bases in between. Germline V gene data show CDR1 as SGHTA and CDR2 as FQGTGA. CDR3 size: 16 residues. The CDR3 is CASSLTQTGTYNEQFF. In DNA form, the CDR3 reads TGTGCCAGCAGCTTAACCCAAACCGGGACCTACAATGAGCAGTTCTTC. Looking up the rest from reference TRBV7-3 and TRBJ2-1 gives the full variable domain: GAGVSQTPSNKVTEKGKYVELRCDPISGHTALYWYRQSLGQGPEFLIYFQGTGAADDSGLPNDRFFAVRPEGSVSTLKIQRTERGDSAVYLCASSLTQTGTYNEQFFGPGTRLTVL.

CDR3 bases: TGCGCCAGCAGAAGGTCTAGCGGGAGCGCCAGCACAGATACGCAGTATTTT. Translation: CASRRSSGSASTDTQYF. The J gene is TRBJ2-3, the V gene TRBV5-1, with TRBD2 matching 10 bases. The CDR3 loop spans 17 amino acids. V dropped 5 bases and J dropped 0; count of bases not matched to a gene: 9. The V gene's germline CDR1 is SGHRS and CDR2 YFSETQ. The whole variable domain, remainder taken from reference TRBV5-1 and TRBJ2-3, is KAGVTQTPRYLIKTRGQQVTLSCSPISGHRSVSWYQQTPGQGLQFLFEYFSETQRNKGNFPGRFSGRQFSNSRSEMNVSTLELGDSALYLCASRRSSGSASTDTQYFGPGTRLTVL.

In DNA, the CDR3 is TGTGCCACCAACCCGGGACAGGGGATTTATCAGCCCCAGCATTTT. Protein product: CATNPGQGIYQPQHF. The V call is TRBV19, the J call TRBJ1-5; TRBD1 aligns across 10 bases. The germline CDR1 and CDR2 sequences are LNHDA and SQIVND (reference sequence). Unmatched junction bases numbered 11, after V lost 10 bases and J lost 5 bases. The CDR3 is made up of 15 amino acids.

The chain combines TRBV27 with TRBJ2-3; 7 bases are a match to TRBD1. Germline trimming cut 6 bases from V and 0 bases from J; bases unmatched to any gene: 6. CDR1 and CDR2 (germline): MNHEY, SMNVEV (reference sequence). CDR3 length: 15 residues. CDR3 nucleotides: TGTGCCAGCAGAGAGGACAGGATTAGCACAGATACGCAGTATTTT. Protein product: CASREDRISTDTQYF.

The CDR3 DNA reads as TGCGCCAGCAGCCAAGTGGAGGGAACGGGAGATGAGCAGTTCTTC. Amino acids: CASSQVEGTGDEQFF. The rearrangement uses TRBV4-1 and TRBJ2-1; a weak D match, TRBD2 (6 bases). From germline, CDR1 is MGHRA and CDR2 YSYEKL. Trimming stripped 1 base from V and 8 bases from J, with 15 bases between. The CDR3 runs 15 residues.

The chain carries TRBV5-1 and TRBJ1-2; 11 nucleotides agree with TRBD1. Germline V gene sequence: CDR1 SGHRS, CDR2 YFSETQ. V lost 6 bases and J lost 5; bases outside the gene matches: 3. The CDR3 contains 13 residues. CDR3 coding DNA: TGCGCCAGCACCCGGGACAGGGGGTATGGCTACACCTTC. Its translation: CASTRDRGYGYTF.

The V gene is TRBV30, the J gene TRBJ2-3, with D maybe TRBD2 (6 bases). The CDR3 spans 14 residues. CDR1 is GTSNPN and CDR2 is SVGIG in the germline V gene (reference sequence). The germline V and J ends were trimmed by 1 base and 1 base, with 9 bases remaining between them. The chain's CDR3 is CAWSELARTDTQYF. The CDR3 bases are TGTGCCTGGAGTGAACTAGCTCGCACAGATACGCAGTATTTT.

The genes are TRBV21-1 and TRBJ1-5; TRBD1 was called by the table and not checked on the DNA. TRBV21-1 is an annotated pseudogene. The CDR3 length is 18 residues. CDR3: CASSKVYFRTGVNQPQHF. In DNA, the CDR3 is TGTGCCAGCAGCAAAGTTTATTTCAGGACAGGGGTCAATCAGCCCCAGCATTTT.

This clone has a single count. The rearrangement links TRBV18 to TRBJ2-7; TRBD1 matches 7 bases. V was clipped by 3 bases and J by 6 bases; unmatched bases: 8. This CDR3 contains 14 residues. From germline, CDR1 is KGHSH and CDR2 LQKENI. The CDR3 here is CASSPRQGFAEQYF. The CDR3 DNA is TGTGCCAGCTCACCGAGACAGGGTTTCGCCGAGCAGTACTTC.

V usage is TRBV19 and J usage is TRBJ1-4; D remains ambiguous. The CDR3 contains 18 residues. The germline gives CDR1 LNHDA, CDR2 SQIVND (reference sequence). V was clipped by 6 bases and J by 0 bases, with 20 bases between them. As DNA, the CDR3 is TGTGCCAGTAGACCAGACCCCCCACAGCATGCAACTAATGAAAAACTGTTTTTT. Its protein is CASRPDPPQHATNEKLFF. Variable domain in full (rest from reference TRBV19 and TRBJ1-4): DGGITQSPKYLFRKEGQNVTLSCEQNLNHDAMYWYRQDPGQGLRLIYYSQIVNDFQKGDIAEGYSVSREKKESFPLTVTSAQKNPTAFYLCASRPDPPQHATNEKLFFGSGTQLSVL.

The V gene is TRBV20-1, the J gene TRBJ2-5; D call uncertain. Germline V gene sequence: CDR1 DFQATT, CDR2 SNEGSKA (reference sequence). The length of the CDR3 is 11 residues. The V end was cut by 5 bases, the J end by 1 base, with 5 bases between. Here the CDR3 reads CSAQLQETQYF. The CDR3 bases are TGCAGTGCTCAACTCCAAGAGACCCAGTACTTC.

The chain has TRBV7-8 and TRBJ1-3; the D is unclear. The length of the CDR3 is 17 residues. Germline V CDR1 and CDR2: SGHVS, FQNEAQ. The V end lost 2 bases, the J end lost 0 bases, and 14 bases lay between the germline ends. The CDR3 bases are TGTGCCAGCAGCTTAAATCGGGGTGCCTACTCTGGAAACACCATATATTTT. Translated: CASSLNRGAYSGNTIYF. Supplemented by reference TRBV7-8 and TRBJ1-3, the full variable domain reads GAGVSQSPRYKVAKRGQDVALRCDPISGHVSLFWYQQALGQGPEFLTYFQNEAQLDKSGLPSDRFFAERPEGSVSTLKIQRTQQEDSAVYLCASSLNRGAYSGNTIYFGEGSWLTVV.

This chain links TRBV5-4 with TRBJ2-6; weak D call: TRBD2 (6 bases). The V end lost 0 bases, the J end lost 4 bases, and 14 bases lay between the germline ends. The CDR3 is 17 residues long. CDR1 and CDR2 (germline): SGHNT, YYREEE (reference sequence). The CDR3 region is CASSLGLGGPGANVLTF. CDR3 coding DNA: TGTGCCAGCAGCTTGGGATTGGGGGGACCCGGGGCCAACGTCCTGACTTTC.

The rearrangement links TRBV30 to TRBJ2-5; TRBD1 matches 9 bases. The CDR3 loop spans 15 amino acids. Trimming cost V 2 bases and J 1 base; bases outside gene matches: 5. Germline CDR1 and CDR2: GTSNPN and SVGIG (reference sequence). The CDR3 DNA reads TGTGCCTGGAGTTCCCTGGGACAGGGCCAAGAGACCCAGTACTTC. This codes for CAWSSLGQGQETQYF.

This rearrangement joins TRBV6-5 to TRBJ2-7, with D tentatively TRBD1 (6 bases). Germline V gene sequence: CDR1 MNHEY, CDR2 SVGAGI. Trimming cost V 6 bases and J 3 bases, with 15 bases left between them. This CDR3 region has 14 residues. In DNA form, the CDR3 reads TGTGCCAGCAGCTCGCAGGGGTTGGACTACGAGCAGTACTTC. The encoded protein is CASSSQGLDYEQYF.

V usage is TRBV9 and J usage is TRBJ1-2; weak D call: TRBD1 (5 bases). Germline assignment: CDR1 SGDLS and CDR2 YYNGEE. The CDR3 runs 15 residues. V was cut by 6 bases and J by 1 base, with 16 bases left in between. CDR3 DNA sequence: TGTGCCAGCACCCGTGGGGGGAGAAATAACTATGGCTACACCTTC. Its translation is CASTRGGRNNYGYTF. The full variable domain, with the rest looked up from reference TRBV9 and TRBJ1-2, is DSGVTQTPKHLITATGQRVTLRCSPRSGDLSVYWYQQSLDQGLQFLIQYYNGEERAKGNILERFSAQQFPDLHSELNLSSLELGDSALYFCASTRGGRNNYGYTFGSGTRLTVV.

In this sample, this clone turned up many times. V usage is TRBV5-1 and J usage is TRBJ2-1, with a weak D call TRBD2 (6 bases). The CDR3 totals 16 residues. The V and J ends lost 4 bases and 4 bases respectively, with 18 bases between them. Germline CDR1 is SGHRS and CDR2 is YFSETQ. This CDR3 reads CASSESRGGIYNEQFF. In nucleotides, the CDR3 is TGCGCCAGCAGCGAATCGCGAGGCGGGATTTACAATGAGCAGTTCTTC.

The genes are TRBV29-1 and TRBJ1-4; no definite D call. CDR3 length: 11 residues. Germline CDR1 and CDR2: SQVTM and ANQGSEA. V lost 7 bases to trimming and J lost 8 bases, with 11 bases between them. For the CDR3, the DNA is TGCAGCGCCAGAACATCGGAAAAACTGTTTTTT. Amino acids: CSARTSEKLFF.

The chain employs TRBV28 and TRBJ1-1, with 7 positions matching TRBD1. CDR1 is MDHEN, CDR2 SYDVKM, per germline. This CDR3 is built from 13 residues. The V segment lost 6 bases and the J segment 5 bases; nucleotides outside the gene matches: 6. The CDR3 region has the DNA TGTGCCAGCAGGTCACAGGGGAGGACTGAAGCTTTCTTT. Translation: CASRSQGRTEAFF.

The chain uses TRBV18 and TRBJ1-2; D is unresolved. The germline CDR1 and CDR2 sequences are KGHSH and LQKENI. Trimming stripped 2 bases from V and 0 bases from J, with 4 bases between. The CDR3 loop spans 13 amino acids. Here the CDR3 DNA reads TGTGCCAGCTCACCAGTAGCTAACTATGGCTACACCTTC. Translation gives CASSPVANYGYTF. Filled out from reference TRBV18 and TRBJ1-2, the complete variable domain reads NAGVMQNPRHLVRRRGQEARLRCSPMKGHSHVYWYRQLPEEGLKFMVYLQKENIIDESGMPKERFSAEFPKEGPSILRIQQVVRGDSAAYFCASSPVANYGYTFGSGTRLTVV.

V and J are TRBV7-3 and TRBJ1-1; D is ambiguous. The germline gives CDR1 SGHTA, CDR2 FQGTGA. This CDR3 comprises 18 residues. V dropped 1 base and J dropped 4 bases, with 22 bases sitting between them. This CDR3 reads CASSLNPAGNVGTTEAFF. The CDR3 DNA sequence: TGTGCCAGCAGCTTAAACCCGGCAGGTAATGTGGGTACCACTGAAGCTTTCTTT.

The chain uses TRBV6-6 and TRBJ1-2; 9 bases match TRBD1. The CDR3 is made up of 14 amino acids. Germline CDR1 is MNHNY and CDR2 is SVGAGI (reference sequence). J lost 6 bases, V lost 2 bases, and 4 bases had no gene match. The CDR3 sequence is CASSYLDRGNGYTF. The CDR3 DNA reads as TGTGCCAGCAGTTACCTAGACAGGGGGAATGGCTACACCTTC.

The chain carries TRBV30 and TRBJ2-7, with D perhaps matching TRBD1 (6 bases). V was shortened by 4 bases and J by 3 bases, with 10 bases between the two germline ends. CDR1 GTSNPN and CDR2 SVGIG come from the germline V gene (reference sequence). The CDR3 consists of 12 residues. For the CDR3, the DNA is TGTGCCTGGACCAGGGGAAACTACGAGCAGTACTTC. Translated: CAWTRGNYEQYF.

J is TRBJ1-5 and V is TRBV4-3, with TRBD1 as a possible D gene (5 bases). CDR1 and CDR2 from the germline V gene are LGHNA and YSLEER. This CDR3 is built from 13 residues. Trimming took off 5 bases at V and 5 bases at J, with 10 bases between the two ends. The CDR3 DNA reads as TGCGCCAGCAGCATTAGGACACATCAGCCCCAGCATTTT. Residues: CASSIRTHQPQHF.

The J gene is TRBJ1-5, the V gene TRBV4-2, with unresolved D. This CDR3 is built from 15 residues. Germline CDR1 LGHNA, CDR2 YNFKEQ. V was cut by 4 bases and J by 1 base, with 11 bases left in between. DNA of the CDR3: TGTGCCAGCAGCCCACTTATAGAGAGCAATCAGCCCCAGCATTTT. Amino acid sequence: CASSPLIESNQPQHF.

This clone was detected a few times. This chain uses TRBV27 with TRBJ1-1; 7 nucleotides line up with TRBD1. Germline V CDR1 and CDR2: MNHEY, SMNVEV (reference sequence). The CDR3 is 14 residues long. J lost 3 bases, V lost 5 bases, and 6 bases had no gene match. The CDR3 here is CASSAGQLYTEAFF. CDR3 coding DNA: TGTGCCAGCAGTGCGGGACAGCTTTACACTGAAGCTTTCTTT.

The chain has TRBV5-4 and TRBJ2-7; TRBD2 matches 7 bases. Trimming at V came to 0 bases and at J to 6 bases, leaving 18 bases not matched to a gene. Germline CDR1 SGHNT, CDR2 YYREEE (reference sequence). This CDR3 contains 18 residues. The CDR3 coding sequence is TGTGCCAGCAGCTTGGTCGGGACTAAAAGGGCGGCTACGAGCGAGCAGTACTTC. Its translation is CASSLVGTKRAATSEQYF.

This rearrangement joins TRBV11-3 to TRBJ2-1, with D possibly TRBD2 on 5 matching bases. The CDR3 length is 13 residues. V was clipped by 5 bases and J by 5 bases, with 10 bases between them. Germline values: CDR1 SGHNT, CDR2 YENEEA. The CDR3 DNA is TGTGCCAGCAGCCGTGGACTGAACAATGAGCAGTTCTTC. This gives the protein CASSRGLNNEQFF.

The rearrangement uses TRBV25-1 and TRBJ1-1, with 8 bases that match TRBD1. There are 16 residues in the CDR3. From germline, CDR1 is MGHDK and CDR2 SYGVNS. V shed 4 bases, J shed 3 bases, and the junction held 10 bases outside the gene matches. Written as DNA, the CDR3 is TGTGCCAGCAGTGGGGAGGACAGGGTAATGGACACTGAAGCTTTCTTT. Translation: CASSGEDRVMDTEAFF.

Only one count was recorded for this clone. The chain employs TRBV10-3 and TRBJ1-1, with 7 bases lining up with TRBD1. CDR1 ENHRY and CDR2 SYGVKD come from the germline V gene. The CDR3 runs to 12 residues. V trimming: 0 bases; J trimming: 11 bases; junction bases outside the gene matches: 3. Here the CDR3 DNA reads TGTGCCATCAGTGAGTCCGGGACAGTTGCTTTCTTT. Protein product: CAISESGTVAFF.

The CDR3 is CASSLGRASDTQYF. CDR3 coding DNA: TGCGCCAGCAGCTTGGGGAGGGCTTCAGATACGCAGTATTTT. The V call is TRBV5-1, the J call TRBJ2-3; TRBD2 might be the D (6 bases). The germline CDR1 and CDR2 sequences are SGHRS and YFSETQ. The CDR3 length is 14 residues. Trimming removed 0 bases from V and 4 bases from J, with 9 bases in between.